A selection of T cell receptor beta chains follows, all from one sample in a study of blood T cells in healthy people across ages. Via MiXCR, TCRdb re-called the 5' RACE reads, giving one row per CDR3 protein. The repertoire holds about 700,000 distinct CDR3 sequences, 32% seen once, with 15% to 19% in the top ten. The specimen was blood. All receptors derive from a woman at least 80 years old in good health. Both conserved end residues are part of each CDR3. D genes are given only for firm matches. A row's size may be missing; if present it is once, few, many or a size class.

V: TRBV15; size: few; J: TRBJ1-1; D: NA; CDR3: CATKVGRNTEAFF; DNA: TGTGCCACTAAAGTCGGCAGGAACACTGAAGCTTTCTTT
V: TRBV4-3; size: many; J: TRBJ1-4; D: NA; CDR3: CASSQDLGGGITNEKLFF; DNA: TGCGCCAGCAGCCAAGATCTGGGAGGGGGAATCACTAATGAAAAACTGTTTTTT
V: TRBV5-1; size: many; J: TRBJ2-3; D: TRBD1; CDR3: CASSPDRGRFTQYF; DNA: TGCGCCAGCAGCCCGGACAGGGGGCGCTTTACGCAGTATTTT
V: TRBV7-2; size: many; J: TRBJ1-2; D: TRBD1; CDR3: CASSLDFQGDNGYTF; DNA: TGTGCCAGCAGCTTAGACTTCCAGGGGGATAATGGCTACACCTTC
V: TRBV20-1; size: NA; J: TRBJ2-4; D: NA; CDR3: CSAPGGVKQYF; DNA: TGTAGTGCTCCCGGCGGGGTGAAGCAGTACTTC
V: TRBV29-1; size: NA; J: TRBJ2-1; D: NA; CDR3: CSVVFSPSPYNEQFF; DNA: TGCAGCGTTGTGTTTTCTCCCAGCCCCTACAATGAGCAGTTCTTC
V: TRBV25-1; size: many; J: TRBJ2-7; D: NA; CDR3: CASTPIGASREQYF; DNA: TGTGCCAGCACCCCAATTGGGGCGTCCCGCGAGCAGTACTTC
V: TRBV6-2/TRBV6-3; size: once; J: TRBJ2-1; D: TRBD1; CDR3: CASSPQGEVTEQFF; DNA: TGTGCCAGCAGCCCACAGGGGGAAGTCACTGAGCAGTTCTTC
V: TRBV6-6; size: NA; J: TRBJ2-2; D: NA; CDR3: CASSYSSTDTGELFF; DNA: TGTGCCAGCAGTTACTCGAGTACTGACACCGGGGAGCTGTTTTTT
V: TRBV5-1; size: NA; J: TRBJ2-5; D: NA; CDR3: CASSGGQSYLQETQYF; DNA: TGCGCCAGCAGCGGAGGACAGTCCTACCTCCAAGAGACCCAGTACTTC
V: TRBV7-3; size: many; J: TRBJ2-3; D: NA; CDR3: CASSLSYLDTDTQYF; DNA: TGTGCCAGCAGCTTAAGCTACCTGGACACAGATACGCAGTATTTT
V: TRBV7-6; size: few; J: TRBJ1-3; D: NA; CDR3: CASSPNQGNTIYF; DNA: TGTGCCAGCAGCCCCAACCAAGGAAACACCATATATTTT
V: TRBV5-1; size: NA; J: TRBJ2-5; D: NA; CDR3: CASSLGQRYQETQYF; DNA: TGCGCCAGCAGCTTGGGCCAGAGGTACCAAGAGACCCAGTACTTC
V: TRBV7-8; size: few; J: TRBJ1-2; D: NA; CDR3: CASSLAGNVNYGYTF; DNA: TGTGCCAGCAGCTTAGCGGGGAACGTTAACTATGGCTACACCTTC
V: TRBV5-1; size: few; J: TRBJ1-1; D: NA; CDR3: CASSLLTDTEAFF; DNA: TGCGCCAGCAGCTTGCTTACAGACACTGAAGCTTTCTTT
V: TRBV4-2; size: many; J: TRBJ2-5; D: NA; CDR3: CASSPGNKIGETQYF; DNA: TGTGCCAGCAGCCCAGGGAACAAAATCGGGGAGACCCAGTACTTC
V: TRBV5-1; size: many; J: TRBJ2-7; D: TRBD1; CDR3: CASSPGQVVREQYF; DNA: TGCGCCAGCAGCCCGGGACAGGTGGTCCGCGAGCAGTACTTC
V: TRBV28; size: few; J: TRBJ2-1; D: NA; CDR3: CASSLLAHNEQFF; DNA: TGTGCCAGCAGTTTATTAGCCCACAATGAGCAGTTCTTC
V: TRBV25-1; size: NA; J: TRBJ1-1; D: NA; CDR3: CASSFQEINTEAFF; DNA: TGTGCCAGCAGTTTCCAGGAGATAAACACTGAAGCTTTCTTT
V: TRBV11-2; size: once; J: TRBJ1-1; D: NA; CDR3: CASGTGGAVGTESFF; DNA: TGTGCCAGCGGTACCGGGGGGGCGGTGGGCACTGAATCTTTCTTT
V: TRBV9; size: many; J: TRBJ2-7; D: NA; CDR3: CASSVADSYEQYF; DNA: TGTGCCAGCAGCGTAGCGGACAGCTACGAGCAGTACTTC
V: TRBV5-4; size: many; J: TRBJ2-4; D: NA; CDR3: CASSSQGKDKNIQYF; DNA: TGTGCCAGCAGCTCCCAGGGGAAGGACAAAAACATTCAGTACTTC
V: TRBV18; size: many; J: TRBJ2-7; D: NA; CDR3: CASSQSGVYEQYF; DNA: TGTGCCAGCTCACAATCGGGGGTCTACGAGCAGTACTTC
V: TRBV6-5; size: many; J: TRBJ2-3; D: TRBD1; CDR3: CASSYSGTGSSTQYF; DNA: TGTGCCAGCAGTTACAGCGGGACAGGGTCTTCCACGCAGTATTTT
V: TRBV2; size: many; J: TRBJ1-2; D: NA; CDR3: CASSPEVAGGYTF; DNA: TGTGCCAGCAGCCCTGAAGTAGCAGGGGGCTACACCTTC
V: TRBV30; size: NA; J: TRBJ2-7; D: NA; CDR3: CAWSVSQNEQYF; DNA: TGTGCCTGGAGTGTAAGCCAGAACGAGCAGTACTTC
V: TRBV9; size: many; J: TRBJ1-4; D: NA; CDR3: CASSVAQNEKLFF; DNA: TGTGCCAGCAGCGTAGCCCAAAATGAAAAACTGTTTTTT
V: TRBV9; size: few; J: TRBJ1-6; D: TRBD1; CDR3: CASSLRAGQGTSPLHF; DNA: TGTGCCAGCAGCCTAAGGGCAGGACAGGGTACTTCACCCCTCCACTTT
V: TRBV6-5; size: NA; J: TRBJ1-5; D: TRBD1; CDR3: CASGQGMGSNQPQHF; DNA: TGTGCCAGCGGACAGGGGATGGGCAGCAATCAGCCCCAGCATTTT
V: TRBV2; size: many; J: TRBJ2-7; D: TRBD1; CDR3: CATGTAFSYEQYF; DNA: TGTGCCACCGGGACAGCCTTCTCCTACGAGCAGTACTTC
V: TRBV2; size: many; J: TRBJ2-4; D: TRBD1; CDR3: CASSAPGGRRDIQYF; DNA: TGTGCCAGCAGTGCACCAGGGGGCAGAAGGGACATTCAGTACTTC
V: TRBV3-1; size: NA; J: TRBJ1-2; D: NA; CDR3: CASGQGGRIGYGYTF; DNA: TGTGCCAGCGGCCAAGGTGGAAGGATAGGCTATGGCTACACCTTC
V: TRBV29-1; size: many; J: TRBJ1-6; D: TRBD1; CDR3: CSVETNRGSPLHF; DNA: TGCAGCGTGGAAACAAACAGGGGTTCACCCCTCCACTTT
V: TRBV15; size: many; J: TRBJ2-7; D: TRBD2; CDR3: CATGEGIYEQYF; DNA: TGTGCCACCGGGGAGGGGATCTACGAGCAGTACTTC
V: TRBV6-1; size: many; J: TRBJ1-4; D: NA; CDR3: CASSEGRGRVESEKLFF; DNA: TGTGCCAGCAGTGAAGGCAGGGGAAGGGTTGAATCTGAAAAACTGTTTTTT
V: TRBV3-1; size: NA; J: TRBJ2-2; D: TRBD2; CDR3: CASSQDGGGGSNTGERFF; DNA: TGTGCCAGCAGCCAAGATGGGGGGGGAGGATCGAACACCGGGGAGCGGTTTTTT
V: TRBV6-6; size: NA; J: TRBJ1-4; D: NA; CDR3: CTSSYSSGDREKLFF; DNA: TGTACCAGCAGTTACTCATCGGGGGATAGGGAAAAACTGTTTTTT
V: TRBV14; size: many; J: TRBJ2-7; D: NA; CDR3: CASSQVDNIEQYF; DNA: TGTGCCAGCAGCCAGGTCGACAACATCGAGCAGTACTTC
V: TRBV27; size: once; J: TRBJ2-1; D: TRBD1; CDR3: CASSLSTGGNNEQFF; DNA: TGTGCCAGCAGTTTATCTACAGGGGGCAACAATGAGCAGTTCTTC
V: TRBV7-2; size: NA; J: TRBJ2-1; D: TRBD2; CDR3: CASRIYGLAANEQFF; DNA: TGTGCCAGCAGGATCTACGGACTAGCGGCCAATGAGCAGTTCTTC
V: TRBV6-2/TRBV6-3; size: many; J: TRBJ2-3; D: TRBD2; CDR3: CASSHRLAGGGDTQYF; DNA: TGTGCCAGCAGCCACCGACTAGCGGGGGGAGGAGATACGCAGTATTTT
V: TRBV24-1; size: NA; J: TRBJ1-1; D: NA; CDR3: CATSDLWGTEAFF; DNA: TGTGCCACCAGTGATTTGTGGGGCACTGAAGCTTTCTTT